Listed here are 2 T cell receptor beta chains from one sample, sequenced in a study of T cells after yellow fever vaccination. TCRdb independently ran MiXCR on the 5' RACE reads; one entry per CDR3 protein. Altogether some 340,000 distinct CDR3 sequences are present, roughly 10% being singletons, with the ten largest covering less than 3.5%. The specimen was CD4+ T cells sorted from PBMCs, collected 45 days after the yellow fever booster vaccination. The origin of the receptors is a man younger than 35 who received the YFV17D yellow fever vaccine.

This clonotype was recorded a few times. In DNA form, the CDR3 reads TGCAGTGCCCCAGAGGGCGGGGCGGCTCGCTGGGATACGCAGTATTTT. Encoded protein: CSAPEGGAARWDTQYF. This chain links TRBV20-1 with TRBJ2-3; tentative D call: TRBD2 (6 bases). This CDR3 region has 16 residues. CDR1 is DFQATT, CDR2 SNEGSKA, per germline (reference sequence). V was cut by 6 bases and J by 6 bases, with 25 bases left in between.

The chain joins TRBV5-4 to TRBJ2-1; no firm D call. The CDR3 consists of 10 residues. Between the trimmed V and J ends, which lost 6 bases and 9 bases, there was a span of 7 bases. CDR1 and CDR2 from the germline V gene are SGHNT and YYREEE (reference sequence). CDR3 DNA: TGTGCCAGCACCCTGGTTGAGCAGTTCTTC. Translating gives CASTLVEQFF.